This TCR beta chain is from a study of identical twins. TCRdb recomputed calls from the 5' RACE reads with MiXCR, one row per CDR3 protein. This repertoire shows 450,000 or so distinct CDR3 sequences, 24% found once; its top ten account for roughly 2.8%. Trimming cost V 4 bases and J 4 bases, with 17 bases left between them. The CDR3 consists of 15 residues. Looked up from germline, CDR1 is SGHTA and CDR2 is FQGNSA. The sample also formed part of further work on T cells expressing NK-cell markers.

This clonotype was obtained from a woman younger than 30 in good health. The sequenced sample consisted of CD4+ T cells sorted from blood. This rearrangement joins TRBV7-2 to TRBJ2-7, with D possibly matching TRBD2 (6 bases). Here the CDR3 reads CASSSVGSGSYEQYF. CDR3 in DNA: TGTGCCAGCAGCTCCGTCGGGAGCGGTAGTTACGAGCAGTACTTC.